One sample yielded the 6 T cell receptor beta chains listed below, sequenced in a study of control samples from healthy donors and cancer patients. Profiling relied on immunoSEQ multiplex PCR, and the TCRdb table lists in-frame clones only, not all of them. The repertoire holds about 82,000 clones, with around 87% as singletons. Input material: blood. The receptors derive from a man aged 50 to 60 in good health.

As concerns this clone: The same CDR3 is also encoded by other DNA sequences in this sample. The chain uses TRBV9 and TRBJ2-3; D is unclear. CDR3 size: 15 residues. Germline V gene lookup returns CDR1 SGDLS and CDR2 YYNGEE. V was pared by 0 bases and J by 3 bases, with 11 bases between. This CDR3 is CASSVAPVTTDTQYF. CDR3 bases: TGTGCCAGCAGCGTAGCCCCTGTTACGACAGATACGCAGTATTTT. Combining the CDR3 with reference TRBV9 and TRBJ2-3 gives the whole variable domain DSGVTQTPKHLITATGQRVTLRCSPRSGDLSVYWYQQSLDQGLQFLIQYYNGEERAKGNILERFSAQQFPDLHSELNLSSLELGDSALYFCASSVAPVTTDTQYFGPGTRLTVL.

The chain joins TRBV28 to TRBJ2-3; 7 nucleotides line up with TRBD2. Germline CDR1 and CDR2: MDHEN and SYDVKM. This CDR3 region has 16 residues. V gave up 0 bases and J gave up 4 bases; unmatched junction bases: 7. CDR3 in amino acids: CASSLWSGREADTQYF. The CDR3 region has the DNA TGTGCCAGCAGTTTATGGTCAGGGAGGGAGGCAGATACGCAGTATTTT.

The V gene is TRBV10-3, the J gene TRBJ2-5, with unresolved D. Germline CDR1 is ENHRY and CDR2 is SYGVKD. The V end lost 2 bases, the J end lost 2 bases, and 15 bases lay between the germline ends. The CDR3 extends over 16 amino acids. CDR3 residues: CAISERRYFPQETQYF. CDR3 in DNA: TGTGCCATCAGTGAGAGACGGTACTTTCCTCAAGAGACCCAGTACTTC.

The chain has TRBV10-3 and TRBJ1-6; 10 bases match TRBD1. The germline V gene encodes CDR1 ENHRY and CDR2 SYGVKD. The CDR3 length is 13 residues. After removal of 4 bases from V and 10 bases from J, the junction contained 1 base not matched to a gene. CDR3 DNA: TGTGCCATCAGTGCGGGACAGGGGTCACCCCTCCACTTT. It is translated as CAISAGQGSPLHF.

On this clone: Other DNA sequences in the sample encode the same CDR3. This rearrangement joins TRBV11-3 to TRBJ1-3; D might be TRBD1 (5 bases). From germline, CDR1 is SGHNT and CDR2 YENEEA. This CDR3 contains 14 residues. V was shortened by 3 bases and J by 2 bases, with 8 bases between the two germline ends. CDR3 sequence (DNA): TGTGCCAGCAGCTTGAGGACAACTGGAAACACCATATATTTT. Translated, it gives CASSLRTTGNTIYF.

The chain combines TRBV6-5 with TRBJ1-2; D remains unclear. The CDR3 sequence is 15 residues long. Germline-derived CDR1 and CDR2 are MNHEY and SVGAGI. Trimming cost V 4 bases and J 8 bases, with 20 bases left between them. The CDR3 sequence is CASSSETGVVGGYTF. CDR3 nucleotide sequence: TGTGCCAGCAGTTCTGAGACTGGGGTAGTCGGCGGCTACACCTTC.